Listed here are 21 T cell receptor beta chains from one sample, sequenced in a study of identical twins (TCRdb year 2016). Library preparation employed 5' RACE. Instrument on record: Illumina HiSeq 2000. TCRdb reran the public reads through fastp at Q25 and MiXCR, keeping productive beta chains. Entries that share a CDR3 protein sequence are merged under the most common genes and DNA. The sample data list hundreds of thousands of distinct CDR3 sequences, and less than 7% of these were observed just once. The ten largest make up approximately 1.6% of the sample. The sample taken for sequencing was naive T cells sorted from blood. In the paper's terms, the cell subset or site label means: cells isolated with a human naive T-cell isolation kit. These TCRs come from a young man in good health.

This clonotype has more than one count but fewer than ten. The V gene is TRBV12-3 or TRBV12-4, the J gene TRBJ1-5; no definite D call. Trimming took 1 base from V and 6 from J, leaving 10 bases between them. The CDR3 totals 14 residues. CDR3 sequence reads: CASSLEGNRQPQHF. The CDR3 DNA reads TGTGCCAGCAGTTTAGAAGGGAATCGTCAGCCCCAGCATTTT.

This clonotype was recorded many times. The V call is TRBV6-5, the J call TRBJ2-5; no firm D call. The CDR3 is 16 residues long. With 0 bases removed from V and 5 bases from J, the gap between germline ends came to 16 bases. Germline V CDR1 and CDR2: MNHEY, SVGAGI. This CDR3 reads CASSYSEVGSRETQYF. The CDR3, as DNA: TGTGCCAGCAGTTACTCTGAGGTCGGCAGTCGGGAGACCCAGTACTTC.

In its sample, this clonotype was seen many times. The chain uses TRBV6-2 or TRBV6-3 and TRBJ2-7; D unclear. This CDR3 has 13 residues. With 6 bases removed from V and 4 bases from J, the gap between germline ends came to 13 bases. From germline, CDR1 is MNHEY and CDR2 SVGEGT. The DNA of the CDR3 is TGTGCCAGCAGCTCAGTAACCGGGTACGAGCAGTACGTC. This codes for CASSSVTGYEQYV.

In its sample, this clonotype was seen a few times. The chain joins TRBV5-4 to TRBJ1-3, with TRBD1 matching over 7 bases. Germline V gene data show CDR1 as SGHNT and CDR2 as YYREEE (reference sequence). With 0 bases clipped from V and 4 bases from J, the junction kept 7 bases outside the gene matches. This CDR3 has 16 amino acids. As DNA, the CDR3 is TGTGCCAGCAGCTTGGACACAGGGGTCGGGGGAAACACCATATATTTT. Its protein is CASSLDTGVGGNTIYF.

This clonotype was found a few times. The CDR3 loop is CASSPRLPYEQYV. The CDR3 DNA reads as TGTGCCAGCAGCCCGAGACTCCCCTACGAGCAGTACGTC. The chain couples TRBV3-1 to TRBJ2-7; D gene unclear. V was pared by 4 bases and J by 2 bases, with 9 bases between. The CDR3 length is 13 residues. Germline V CDR1 and CDR2: LGHDT, YNNKEL (reference sequence).

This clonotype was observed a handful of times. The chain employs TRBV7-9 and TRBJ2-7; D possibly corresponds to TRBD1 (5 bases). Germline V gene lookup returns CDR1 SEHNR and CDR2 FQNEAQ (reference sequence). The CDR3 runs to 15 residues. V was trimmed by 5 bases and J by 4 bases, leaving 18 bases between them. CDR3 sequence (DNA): TGTGCCAGCAGCGGCTGGCACAGGTCCCCTTACGAGCAGTACTTC. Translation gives CASSGWHRSPYEQYF.

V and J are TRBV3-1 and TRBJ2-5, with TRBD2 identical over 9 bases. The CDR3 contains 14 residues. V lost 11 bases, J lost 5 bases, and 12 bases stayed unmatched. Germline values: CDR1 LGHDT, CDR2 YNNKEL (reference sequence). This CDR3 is CAGSSGMWDETQYF. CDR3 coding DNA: TGTGCCGGGTCTAGCGGGATGTGGGATGAGACCCAGTACTTC.

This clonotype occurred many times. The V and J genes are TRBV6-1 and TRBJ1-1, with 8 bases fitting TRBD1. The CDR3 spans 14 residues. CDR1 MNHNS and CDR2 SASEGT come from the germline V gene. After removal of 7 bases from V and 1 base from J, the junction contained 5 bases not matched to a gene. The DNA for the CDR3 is TGTGCCAGCATCGGGACAGGACCGAACACTGAAGCTTTCTTT. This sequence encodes CASIGTGPNTEAFF.

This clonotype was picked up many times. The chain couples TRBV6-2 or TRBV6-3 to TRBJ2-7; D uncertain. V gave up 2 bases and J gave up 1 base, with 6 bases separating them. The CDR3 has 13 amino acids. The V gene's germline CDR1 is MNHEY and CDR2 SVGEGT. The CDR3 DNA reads TGTGCCAGCAGTTACCGTCCGTCCTACGAGCAGTACGTC. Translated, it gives CASSYRPSYEQYV.

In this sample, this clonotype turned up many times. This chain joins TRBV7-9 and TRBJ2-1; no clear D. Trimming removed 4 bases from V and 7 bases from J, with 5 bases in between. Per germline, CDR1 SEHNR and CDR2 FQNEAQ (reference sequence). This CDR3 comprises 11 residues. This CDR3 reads CASSSQNEQFF. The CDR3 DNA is TGTGCCAGCAGCTCTCAGAATGAGCAGTTCTTC.

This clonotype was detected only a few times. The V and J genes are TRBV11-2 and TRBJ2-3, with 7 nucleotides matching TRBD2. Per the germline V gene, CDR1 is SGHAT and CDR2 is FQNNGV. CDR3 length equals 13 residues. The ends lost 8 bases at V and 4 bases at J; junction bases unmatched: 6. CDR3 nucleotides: TGTGCCAGCGGGGGGGAGTTCGCAGATACGCAGTATTTT. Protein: CASGGEFADTQYF.

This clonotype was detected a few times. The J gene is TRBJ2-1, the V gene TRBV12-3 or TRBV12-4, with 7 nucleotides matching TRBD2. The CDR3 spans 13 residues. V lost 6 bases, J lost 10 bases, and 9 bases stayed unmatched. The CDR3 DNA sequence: TGTGCCAGCAGGGACCCTGGGAGGGAGGAGCAGTTCTTC. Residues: CASRDPGREEQFF.

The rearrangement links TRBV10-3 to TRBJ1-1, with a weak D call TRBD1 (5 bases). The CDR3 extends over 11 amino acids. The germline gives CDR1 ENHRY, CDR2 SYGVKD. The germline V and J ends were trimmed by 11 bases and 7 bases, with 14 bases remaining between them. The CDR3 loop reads CAPRQTVEAFF. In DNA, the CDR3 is TGTGCCCCTAGACAGACCGTTGAAGCTTTCTTT.

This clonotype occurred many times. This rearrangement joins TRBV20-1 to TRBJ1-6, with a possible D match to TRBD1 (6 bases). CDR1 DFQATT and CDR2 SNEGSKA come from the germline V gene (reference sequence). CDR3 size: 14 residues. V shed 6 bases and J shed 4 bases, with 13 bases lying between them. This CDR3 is CSASTGLYNSPLHF. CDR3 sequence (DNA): TGCAGTGCCTCGACAGGCTTATATAATTCACCCCTCCACTTT.

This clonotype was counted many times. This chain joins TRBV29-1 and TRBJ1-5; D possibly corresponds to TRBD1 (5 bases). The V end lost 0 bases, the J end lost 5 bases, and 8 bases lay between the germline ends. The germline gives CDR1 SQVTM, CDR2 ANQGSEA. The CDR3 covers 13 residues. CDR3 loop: CSVEEGPHQPQHF. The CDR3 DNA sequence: TGCAGCGTTGAAGAGGGGCCCCATCAGCCCCAGCATTTT.

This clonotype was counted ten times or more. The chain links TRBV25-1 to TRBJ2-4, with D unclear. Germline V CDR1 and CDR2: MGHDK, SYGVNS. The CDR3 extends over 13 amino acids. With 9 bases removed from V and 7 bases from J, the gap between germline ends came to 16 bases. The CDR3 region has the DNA TGTGCCAGTACCTGGGGTGATTTGAACATTCAGTACTTC. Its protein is CASTWGDLNIQYF. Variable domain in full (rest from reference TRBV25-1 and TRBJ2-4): EADIYQTPRYLVIGTGKKITLECSQTMGHDKMYWYQQDPGMELHLIHYSYGVNSTEKGDLSSESTVSRIRTEHFPLTLESARPSHTSQYLCASTWGDLNIQYFGAGTRLSVL.

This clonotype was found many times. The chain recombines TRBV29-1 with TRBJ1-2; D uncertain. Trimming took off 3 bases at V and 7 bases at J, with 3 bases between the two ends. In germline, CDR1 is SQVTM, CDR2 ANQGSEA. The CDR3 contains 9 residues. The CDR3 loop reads CSVEAGYTF. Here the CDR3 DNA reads TGCAGCGTTGAGGCTGGCTACACCTTC.

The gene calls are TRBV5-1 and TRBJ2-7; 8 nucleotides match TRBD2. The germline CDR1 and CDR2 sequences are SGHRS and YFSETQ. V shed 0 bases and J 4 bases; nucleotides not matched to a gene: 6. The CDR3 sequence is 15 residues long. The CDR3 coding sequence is TGCGCCAGCAGCTTGGCCCTTGCTAGCGGGTACGAGCAGTACTTC. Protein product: CASSLALASGYEQYF.

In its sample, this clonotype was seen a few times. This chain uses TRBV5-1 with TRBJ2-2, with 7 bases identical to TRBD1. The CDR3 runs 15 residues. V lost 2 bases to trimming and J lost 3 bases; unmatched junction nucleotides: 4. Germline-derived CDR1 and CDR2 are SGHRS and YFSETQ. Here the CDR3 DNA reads TGCGCCAGCAGCTTTGACAGGGTTGACACCGGGGAGCTGTTTTTT. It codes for CASSFDRVDTGELFF.

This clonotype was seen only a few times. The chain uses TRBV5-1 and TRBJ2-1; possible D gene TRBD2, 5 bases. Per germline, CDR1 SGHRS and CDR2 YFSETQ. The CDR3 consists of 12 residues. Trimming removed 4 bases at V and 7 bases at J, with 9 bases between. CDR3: CASSRTENEQFF. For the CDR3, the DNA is TGCGCCAGCAGCCGGACTGAAAATGAGCAGTTCTTC.

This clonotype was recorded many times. The CDR3 DNA reads as TGTGCCAGCAGTGCCCGCCCTGGGGGCAGGGGTGAGCAGTTCTTC. This encodes CASSARPGGRGEQFF. The chain has TRBV12-3 or TRBV12-4 and TRBJ2-1; a possible D gene is TRBD1 (6 bases). V lost 5 bases and J 9 bases, leaving 20 bases between the germline ends. This CDR3 has 15 amino acids.